Presented here are 16 T cell receptor beta chains from one specimen sequenced in a study of blood T cell repertoires in COVID-19. Data came from immunoSEQ multiplex PCR; TCRdb stores just in-frame clones and leaves some out. The sample lists more than 250,000 clones, approximately 83% occurring once. The sequenced sample consisted of PBMCs or T cells enriched from blood (not recorded which). All receptors come from a man under 40 who had recovered from COVID-19.

The chain carries TRBV12-3 or TRBV12-4 and TRBJ2-5; D is perhaps TRBD1 (6 bases). The CDR3 runs 13 residues. V was shortened by 5 bases and J by 3 bases, with 10 bases between the two germline ends. In nucleotides, the CDR3 is TGTGCCAGCAGTAAACGGACAGAAGAGACCCAGTACTTC. Protein product: CASSKRTEETQYF.

The genes are TRBV19 and TRBJ1-5, with D hard to call. The germline V gene has CDR1 LNHDA and CDR2 SQIVND (reference sequence). The CDR3 consists of 15 residues. V gave up 7 bases and J gave up 0 bases, with 13 bases separating them. The CDR3 spells CASNLDLYSNQPQHF. CDR3 nucleotide sequence: TGTGCCAGTAACCTAGACTTATATAGCAATCAGCCCCAGCATTTT.

The chain recombines TRBV3-1 (or the pseudogene TRBV3-2) with TRBJ2-2; D is perhaps TRBD2 (5 bases). Per the germline V gene, CDR1 is LGHDT and CDR2 is YNNKEL (reference sequence). Trimming took 4 bases from V and 6 from J, leaving 6 bases between them. The CDR3 is made up of 12 amino acids. CDR3 in DNA: TGTGCCAGCAGCCTGAGGGCCGGGGAGCTGTTTTTT. It encodes CASSLRAGELFF.

The gene calls are TRBV6-1 and TRBJ2-5, with 9 bases identical to TRBD1. The V and J ends lost 2 bases and 4 bases, in that order; junction bases with no gene match: 8. CDR1 is MNHNS and CDR2 is SASEGT in the germline V gene. The CDR3 spans 16 residues. The CDR3 region has the DNA TGTGCCAGCAGTGAATGGGTTCCGGGACAGGGAGAGACCCAGTACTTC. Protein product: CASSEWVPGQGETQYF.

The chain recombines TRBV5-4 with TRBJ2-7, with 12 bases aligning to TRBD2. Germline V gives CDR1 SGHNT, CDR2 YYREEE (reference sequence). The CDR3 length is 17 residues. Trimming removed 0 bases from V and 2 bases from J; junction bases left unmatched: 6. The CDR3 nucleotides are TGTGCCAGCAGCTTGGGGGGGAGGACTAGCGGGGCCTACGAGCAGTACTTC. Protein: CASSLGGRTSGAYEQYF.

V gene TRBV7-8 combines with J gene TRBJ1-1; D is possibly TRBD1 (5 bases). The ends were cut back, 5 bases at V and 0 bases at J, with 19 bases in the middle. Germline loops: CDR1 SGHVS, CDR2 FQNEAQ. The CDR3 loop spans 17 amino acids. The CDR3 nucleotides read TGTGCCAGCAGCGAGAGGCAGGGCGCGGCTATGAACACTGAAGCTTTCTTT. Translating it yields CASSERQGAAMNTEAFF. The full variable domain, with the rest looked up from reference TRBV7-8 and TRBJ1-1, is GAGVSQSPRYKVAKRGQDVALRCDPISGHVSLFWYQQALGQGPEFLTYFQNEAQLDKSGLPSDRFFAERPEGSVSTLKIQRTQQEDSAVYLCASSERQGAAMNTEAFFGQGTRLTVV.

The chain combines TRBV3-1 (or the pseudogene TRBV3-2) with TRBJ1-3; 8 nucleotides line up with TRBD1. The germline gives CDR1 LGHDT, CDR2 YNNKEL (reference sequence). The CDR3 runs 15 residues. V trimming: 6 bases; J trimming: 0 bases; junction bases outside the gene matches: 4. CDR3 in amino acids: CASSIGTGSGNTIYF. CDR3 coding DNA: TGTGCCAGCAGTATCGGGACAGGCTCTGGAAACACCATATATTTT.

The chain recombines TRBV2 with TRBJ1-1; D might be TRBD1 (6 bases). The CDR3 is 13 amino acids. Trimming cost V 5 bases and J 2 bases, with 9 bases left between them. The germline V gene encodes CDR1 SNHLY and CDR2 FYNNEI. The CDR3 nucleotides are TGTGCCAGCAGTACGGACAGTAACACTGAAGCTTTCTTT. This encodes CASSTDSNTEAFF.

The chain employs TRBV4-3 and TRBJ1-2; D uncertain. Germline lookup yields CDR1 LGHNA and CDR2 YSLEER. The CDR3 runs 15 residues. The V gene lost 0 bases and the J gene lost 6 bases, with 14 bases spanning the gap. CDR3 residues: CASSQDYGGRDGYTF. As DNA, the CDR3 is TGCGCCAGCAGCCAAGATTACGGAGGGAGGGATGGCTACACCTTC.

The V gene is TRBV11-2, the J gene TRBJ2-1; D is possibly TRBD1 (6 bases). The CDR3 is made up of 14 amino acids. From germline, CDR1 is SGHAT and CDR2 FQNNGV. Trimming shortened V by 4 bases and J by 2 bases, and 9 bases separated the two germline ends. CDR3 amino acids: CASSSNRAYNEQFF. CDR3 DNA: TGTGCCAGCAGCTCTAACAGGGCCTACAATGAGCAGTTCTTC.

This clone appeared once. The rearrangement uses TRBV29-1 and TRBJ2-1; 10 bases agree with TRBD2. The V gene's germline CDR1 is SQVTM and CDR2 ANQGSEA. V shed 7 bases, J shed 4 bases, and the junction held 10 bases outside the gene matches. The CDR3 runs to 15 residues. The CDR3 loop reads CSASSGGAQYNEQFF. The CDR3 nucleotides are TGCAGCGCTAGCAGCGGGGGGGCCCAATACAATGAGCAGTTCTTC.

The sample holds one count of this clone. The chain has TRBV9 and TRBJ1-5, with TRBD1 as a possible D gene (5 bases). CDR3 length: 15 amino acids. Trimming took off 0 bases at V and 4 bases at J, with 11 bases between the two ends. The V gene's germline CDR1 is SGDLS and CDR2 YYNGEE. The CDR3 protein is CASSVEGKTNQPQHF. For the CDR3, the DNA is TGTGCCAGCAGCGTAGAGGGGAAAACTAATCAGCCCCAGCATTTT.

The chain links TRBV14 to TRBJ2-1, with D maybe TRBD2 (5 bases). Germline V CDR1 and CDR2: SGHDN, FVKESK. V lost 1 base and J 8 bases, leaving 21 bases between the germline ends. CDR3 size: 17 residues. CDR3 DNA: TGTGCCAGCAGCCAAGGGTTACGGGCAGGAGGTCGCGATGAGCAGTTCTTC. Translated, it gives CASSQGLRAGGRDEQFF.

The chain is built from TRBV5-5 and TRBJ1-6, with a tentative D call TRBD1 (6 bases). V gave up 6 bases and J gave up 8 bases, with 15 bases separating them. Germline V CDR1 and CDR2: SGHKS, YYEKEE (reference sequence). The CDR3 contains 14 residues. The CDR3 sequence: CASIPGTWDSPLHF. The CDR3 DNA reads as TGTGCCAGCATCCCCGGGACATGGGATTCACCCCTCCACTTT.

The CDR3 nucleotides read TGTGCCAGTTCGAAGGACAGGGAGGGGAATCAGCCCCAGCATTTT. This encodes CASSKDREGNQPQHF. The rearrangement joins TRBV19 to TRBJ1-5, with 8 positions matching TRBD1. In germline, CDR1 is LNHDA, CDR2 SQIVND (reference sequence). Trimming at V came to 8 bases and at J to 4 bases, leaving 10 bases not matched to a gene. The CDR3 has 15 residues.

CDR3 DNA sequence: TGTGCCAGCAGCCGGAGCGGGGGCTCCTCCTACAATGAGCAGTTCTTC. Protein product: CASSRSGGSSYNEQFF. V usage is TRBV3-1 (or the pseudogene TRBV3-2) and J usage is TRBJ2-1, with TRBD2 matching over 8 bases. J was trimmed by 0 bases and V by 4 bases; bases with no gene match: 5. The CDR3 has 16 amino acids. CDR1 is LGHDT and CDR2 is YNNKEL in the germline V gene (reference sequence).